The rows below give T cell receptor beta chains drawn from one sample of a study of T-cell memory formation after mild COVID-19. TCRdb re-called the 5' RACE reads with MiXCR, one entry per CDR3 protein. The table has 450,000 to 650,000 distinct CDR3 sequences, roughly a fifth seen once. The sequenced material came from PBMCs or a T cell subset sorted from them (not recorded which). These receptors were collected from an adult woman who had mild COVID-19 (a few samples of this study predate the infection). Cell type and time point are not known. CDR3s include the opening cysteine and the closing phenylalanine or tryptophan. Fields, in order: CDR3 length, clone size, V gene, D gene, J gene, CDR3 DNA, CDR3 protein. D genes are given only for firm matches. Some rows mark clone size as missing; the rest say once, few, many or name a class of expanded clone.

CDR3 length: 14
clone size: few
V gene: TRBV5-1
D gene: NA
J gene: TRBJ2-1
CDR3 DNA: TGCGCCAGCAGCTTGGCCAGGCAGGGGCACGAGCAGTTCTTC
CDR3 protein: CASSLARQGHEQFF

CDR3 length: 16
clone size: NA
V gene: TRBV5-1
D gene: NA
J gene: TRBJ2-7
CDR3 DNA: TGCGCCAGCAGCCTTCCGGGGACTTCTTCCCCCCACGAGCAGTACTTC
CDR3 protein: CASSLPGTSSPHEQYF

CDR3 length: 15
clone size: NA
V gene: TRBV5-1
D gene: NA
J gene: TRBJ1-2
CDR3 DNA: TGCGCCAGCGGGCCGGCTACAGGACCTAACTATGGCTACACCTTC
CDR3 protein: CASGPATGPNYGYTF

CDR3 length: 13
clone size: NA
V gene: TRBV29-1
D gene: NA
J gene: TRBJ2-3
CDR3 DNA: TGCAGCGTTGGCAGCCCTAGCACAGATACGCAGTATTTT
CDR3 protein: CSVGSPSTDTQYF

CDR3 length: 13
clone size: NA
V gene: TRBV15
D gene: NA
J gene: TRBJ2-3
CDR3 DNA: TGTGCCACCAGCAACGTCAGCCTACGCACGCAGTATTTT
CDR3 protein: CATSNVSLRTQYF

CDR3 length: 17
clone size: few
V gene: TRBV4-3
D gene: TRBD1
J gene: TRBJ2-2
CDR3 DNA: TGCGCCAGCAGCCAAGTTACGGGACAGCCCTACACCGGGGAGCTGTTTTTT
CDR3 protein: CASSQVTGQPYTGELFF

CDR3 length: 12
clone size: NA
V gene: TRBV29-1
D gene: NA
J gene: TRBJ1-2
CDR3 DNA: TGCAGCGTTGTTCTCCCTAACTATGGCTACACCTTC
CDR3 protein: CSVVLPNYGYTF

CDR3 length: 16
clone size: few
V gene: TRBV20-1
D gene: TRBD1
J gene: TRBJ2-1
CDR3 DNA: TGCAGTGCTAGAGATCGGAGACAGGGGGCCCCCGGCGAGCAGTTCTTC
CDR3 protein: CSARDRRQGAPGEQFF

CDR3 length: 17
clone size: NA
V gene: TRBV2
D gene: TRBD2
J gene: TRBJ2-1
CDR3 DNA: TGTGCCAGCAGTGAAGGGAGGATAGCGGGAGGTTCCGATGAGCAGTTCTTC
CDR3 protein: CASSEGRIAGGSDEQFF

CDR3 length: 16
clone size: NA
V gene: TRBV4-1
D gene: NA
J gene: TRBJ2-7
CDR3 DNA: TGCGCCAGCAGCCAAGTTGCCGGGACTCCCTCCTACGAGCAGTACTTC
CDR3 protein: CASSQVAGTPSYEQYF

CDR3 length: 15
clone size: NA
V gene: TRBV29-1
D gene: TRBD1
J gene: TRBJ2-7
CDR3 DNA: TGCAGCGTTGAAAGGGACAGTGGCCTAACCTACGAGCAGTACTTC
CDR3 protein: CSVERDSGLTYEQYF

CDR3 length: 15
clone size: few
V gene: TRBV7-2
D gene: TRBD1
J gene: TRBJ1-2
CDR3 DNA: TGTGCCAGCAGCCTCGGGGGACAGGGGGTCGACGGCTACACCTTC
CDR3 protein: CASSLGGQGVDGYTF

CDR3 length: 14
clone size: few
V gene: TRBV6-1
D gene: TRBD1
J gene: TRBJ2-7
CDR3 DNA: TGTGCCAGCAGTGACCTTGGACAGGGCTACGAGCAGTACTTC
CDR3 protein: CASSDLGQGYEQYF

CDR3 length: 16
clone size: NA
V gene: TRBV10-1
D gene: NA
J gene: TRBJ2-1
CDR3 DNA: TGCGCCAGCAGTGAATCTGAGGGGGTTTCACCCAATGAGCAGTTCTTC
CDR3 protein: CASSESEGVSPNEQFF

CDR3 length: 15
clone size: few
V gene: TRBV19
D gene: NA
J gene: TRBJ2-7
CDR3 DNA: TGTGCCAGTAGTATAGTTATTGGACACAGCTACGAGCAGTACTTC
CDR3 protein: CASSIVIGHSYEQYF

CDR3 length: 15
clone size: NA
V gene: TRBV6-2/TRBV6-3
D gene: NA
J gene: TRBJ1-6
CDR3 DNA: TGTGCCAGCAGTCTAGCAGGGGAGATCAATTCACCCCTCCACTTT
CDR3 protein: CASSLAGEINSPLHF

CDR3 length: 14
clone size: NA
V gene: TRBV7-2
D gene: NA
J gene: TRBJ2-7
CDR3 DNA: TGTGCCAGCAGCCTCGGGGGAGACCCCTACGAGCAGTACTTC
CDR3 protein: CASSLGGDPYEQYF

CDR3 length: 14
clone size: few
V gene: TRBV2
D gene: TRBD1
J gene: TRBJ2-7
CDR3 DNA: TGTGCCACCGCCTGGGGACAGAAAACCTACGAGCAGTACTTC
CDR3 protein: CATAWGQKTYEQYF

CDR3 length: 15
clone size: NA
V gene: TRBV9
D gene: NA
J gene: TRBJ2-2
CDR3 DNA: TGTGCCAGCAGCGTACAGGGGACGAACACCGGGGAGCTGTTTTTT
CDR3 protein: CASSVQGTNTGELFF

CDR3 length: 14
clone size: NA
V gene: TRBV6-6
D gene: NA
J gene: TRBJ2-7
CDR3 DNA: TGTGCCAGCAGTTACTCGGGCCAGCCCTACGAGCAGTACTTC
CDR3 protein: CASSYSGQPYEQYF

CDR3 length: 11
clone size: many
V gene: TRBV18
D gene: NA
J gene: TRBJ2-5
CDR3 DNA: TGTGCCAGCTCAGATCAAGAGACCCAGTACTTC
CDR3 protein: CASSDQETQYF

CDR3 length: 12
clone size: NA
V gene: TRBV7-9
D gene: NA
J gene: TRBJ1-4
CDR3 DNA: TGTGCCAGCAGCTTATATCTGGATGGGGTAGTCTTT
CDR3 protein: CASSLYLDGVVF